This T cell receptor (beta chain) appears in the sequencing data of a study of blood T cell repertoires in COVID-19. At the level of the study: COVID-19 samples from acute and convalescent phases originated in the United States, Italy and Spain. Sources were T cells, B-cell-depleted T cells, or PBMCs; the material itself was cDNA or gDNA.

Germline-derived CDR1 and CDR2 are SGHVS and FQNEAQ. The CDR3 extends over 12 amino acids. Deletions cut 5 bases from V and 4 bases from J, with 9 bases between. As processed by the authors: Reference gene primer amplification in the assay estimated nucleated cell counts. Sequencing used immunoSEQ multiplex PCR; TCRdb keeps in-frame clones, though not all of them. The DNA gave D and trimming, while V, J and clone size come from that table. The data contain 140,000 to 150,000 clones, around four fifths of them singletons. The sequence derives from a human donor in a cohort sampled during active COVID-19. Material: peripheral blood. The chain carries TRBV7-8 and TRBJ2-7, with a tentative D call TRBD1 (5 bases). This CDR3 is CASSPGAYEQYF. The CDR3 nucleotides are TGTGCCAGCAGCCCTGGGGCTTACGAGCAGTACTTC.